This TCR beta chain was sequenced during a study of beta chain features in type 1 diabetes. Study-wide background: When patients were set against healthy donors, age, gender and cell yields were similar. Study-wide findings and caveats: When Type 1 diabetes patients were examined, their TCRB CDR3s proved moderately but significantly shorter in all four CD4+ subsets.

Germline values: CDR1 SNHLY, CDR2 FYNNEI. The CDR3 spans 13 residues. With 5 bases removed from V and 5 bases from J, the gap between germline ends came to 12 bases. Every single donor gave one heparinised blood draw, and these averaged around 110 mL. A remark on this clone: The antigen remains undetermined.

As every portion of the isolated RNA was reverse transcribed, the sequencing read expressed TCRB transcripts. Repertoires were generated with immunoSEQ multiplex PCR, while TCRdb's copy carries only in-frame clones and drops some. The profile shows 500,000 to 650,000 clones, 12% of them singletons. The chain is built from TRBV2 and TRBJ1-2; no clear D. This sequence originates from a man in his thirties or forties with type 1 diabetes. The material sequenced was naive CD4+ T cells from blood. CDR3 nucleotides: TGTGCCAGCAGTATGGACGGGATTTATGGCTACACCTTC. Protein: CASSMDGIYGYTF. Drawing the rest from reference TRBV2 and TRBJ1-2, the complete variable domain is EPEVTQTPSHQVTQMGQEVILRCVPISNHLYFYWYRQILGQKVEFLVSFYNNEISEKSEIFDDQFSVERPDGSNFTLKIRSTKLEDSAMYFCASSMDGIYGYTFGSGTRLTVV.